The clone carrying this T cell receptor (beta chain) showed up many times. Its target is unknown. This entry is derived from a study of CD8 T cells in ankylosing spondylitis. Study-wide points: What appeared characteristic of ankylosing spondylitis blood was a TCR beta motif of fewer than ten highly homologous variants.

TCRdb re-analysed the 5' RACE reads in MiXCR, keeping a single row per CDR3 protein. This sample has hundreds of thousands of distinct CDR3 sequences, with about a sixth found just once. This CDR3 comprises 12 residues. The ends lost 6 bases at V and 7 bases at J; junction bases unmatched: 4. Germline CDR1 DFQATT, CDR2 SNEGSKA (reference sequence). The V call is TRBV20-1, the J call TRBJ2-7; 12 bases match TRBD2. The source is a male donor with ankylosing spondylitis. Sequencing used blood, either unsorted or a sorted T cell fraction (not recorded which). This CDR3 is CSAIGLAGEQYF. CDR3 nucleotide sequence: TGCAGTGCCATAGGACTAGCGGGGGAGCAGTACTTC.